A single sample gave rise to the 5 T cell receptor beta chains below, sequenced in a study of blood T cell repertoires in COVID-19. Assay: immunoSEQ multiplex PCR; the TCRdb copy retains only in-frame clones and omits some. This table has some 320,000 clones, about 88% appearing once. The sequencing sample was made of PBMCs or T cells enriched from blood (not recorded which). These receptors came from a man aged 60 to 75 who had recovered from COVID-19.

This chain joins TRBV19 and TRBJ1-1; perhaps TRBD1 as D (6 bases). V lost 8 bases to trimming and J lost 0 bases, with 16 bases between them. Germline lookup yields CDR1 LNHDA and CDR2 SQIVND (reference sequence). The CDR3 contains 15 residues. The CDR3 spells CASLRDTIVNTEAFF. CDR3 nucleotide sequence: TGTGCCAGTCTTCGGGACACAATAGTGAACACTGAAGCTTTCTTT.

CDR3 sequence: CASSSSRGNTEAFF. As DNA, the CDR3 is TGTGCCAGTAGCTCGTCCCGGGGGAACACTGAAGCTTTCTTT. The chain links TRBV19 to TRBJ1-1, with no clear D. CDR3 length: 14 residues. Germline assignment: CDR1 LNHDA and CDR2 SQIVND (reference sequence). V shed 6 bases and J shed 1 base, with 12 bases lying between them.

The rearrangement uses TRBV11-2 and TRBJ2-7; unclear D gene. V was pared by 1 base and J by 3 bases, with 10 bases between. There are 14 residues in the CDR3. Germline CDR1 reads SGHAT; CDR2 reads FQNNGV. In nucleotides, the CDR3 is TGTGCCAGCAGCTTAGTAGCTACCCACTACGAGCAGTACTTC. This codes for CASSLVATHYEQYF.

CDR3 residues: CASSWTGHYEQFF. The CDR3 region has the DNA TGTGCCAGCAGTTGGACGGGACACTATGAGCAGTTCTTC. The gene calls are TRBV6-2 or TRBV6-3 and TRBJ2-1; D is possibly TRBD1 (6 bases). Germline values: CDR1 MNHEY, CDR2 SVGEGT. This CDR3 contains 13 residues. V gave up 4 bases and J gave up 8 bases, with 12 bases separating them.

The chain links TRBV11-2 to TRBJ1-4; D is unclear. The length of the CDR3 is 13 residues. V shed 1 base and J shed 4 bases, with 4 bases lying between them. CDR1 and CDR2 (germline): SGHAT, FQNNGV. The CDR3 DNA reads TGTGCCAGCAGCTTAGGTAGTAATGAAAAACTGTTTTTT. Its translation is CASSLGSNEKLFF.